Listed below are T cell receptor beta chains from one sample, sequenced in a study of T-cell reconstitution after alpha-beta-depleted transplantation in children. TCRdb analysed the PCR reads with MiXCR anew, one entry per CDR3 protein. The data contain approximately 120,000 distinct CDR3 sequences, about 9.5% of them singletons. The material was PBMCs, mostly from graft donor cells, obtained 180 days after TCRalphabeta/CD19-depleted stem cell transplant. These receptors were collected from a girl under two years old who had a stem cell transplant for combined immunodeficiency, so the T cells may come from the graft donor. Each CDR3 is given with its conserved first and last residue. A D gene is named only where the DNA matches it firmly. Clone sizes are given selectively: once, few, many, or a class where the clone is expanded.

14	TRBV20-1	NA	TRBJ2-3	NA	TGCAGTGCTAGAGCGGACGGCAGCACAGATACGCAGTATTTT	CSARADGSTDTQYF
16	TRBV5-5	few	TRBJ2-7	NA	TGTGCCAGCAGCTTATGGACGTGGGTTAGGTCTTACGAGCAGTACTTC	CASSLWTWVRSYEQYF
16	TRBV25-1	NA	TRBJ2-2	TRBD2	TGTGCCAGCAGTGAACGACTAGCGGGGTATACCGGGGAGCTGTTTTTT	CASSERLAGYTGELFF
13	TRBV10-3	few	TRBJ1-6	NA	TGTGCCATCAATGTGGACGGCTATTCACCCCTCCACTTT	CAINVDGYSPLHF
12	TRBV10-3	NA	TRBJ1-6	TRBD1	TGTGCCATCGGACAGGGGAACTCACCCCTCCACTTT	CAIGQGNSPLHF
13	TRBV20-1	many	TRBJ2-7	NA	TGCAGTGCGGCCCGGGACGGAGCCTACGAGCAGTACTTC	CSAARDGAYEQYF
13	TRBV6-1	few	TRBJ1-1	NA	TGTGCCAGCTGCGCGGGGTATAACACTGAAGCTTTCTTT	CASCAGYNTEAFF
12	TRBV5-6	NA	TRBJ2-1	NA	TGTGCCAGCAGCTTACAGGCGGCTGAGCAGTTCTTC	CASSLQAAEQFF
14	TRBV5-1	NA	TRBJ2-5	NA	TGCGCCAGCAGCTTGTGGGACGGGGTCGAGACCCAGTACTTC	CASSLWDGVETQYF
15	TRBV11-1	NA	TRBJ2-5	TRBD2	TGTGCCAGCAGCTCACTAGCGGGACCAAAAGAGACCCAGTACTTC	CASSSLAGPKETQYF
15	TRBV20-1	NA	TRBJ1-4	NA	TGCAGTGCTAGAGATTTTCAGCCAACTAATGAAAAACTGTTTTTT	CSARDFQPTNEKLFF
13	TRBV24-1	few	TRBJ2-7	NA	TGTGCCACCAGTGGCGGGACCTCCTACGAGCAGTACTTC	CATSGGTSYEQYF
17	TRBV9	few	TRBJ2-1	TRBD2	TGTGCCAGCAGCGATCCTACGCGGGAGGGGTCCTACAATGAGCAGTTCTTC	CASSDPTREGSYNEQFF
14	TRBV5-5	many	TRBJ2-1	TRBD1	TGTGCCAGCTCGCCGGGACAGGGCTACAATGAGCAGTTCTTC	CASSPGQGYNEQFF
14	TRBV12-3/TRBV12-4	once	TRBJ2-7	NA	TGTGCCAGCAGTTCGTCAGGGCGCTCCTACGAGCAGTACTTC	CASSSSGRSYEQYF
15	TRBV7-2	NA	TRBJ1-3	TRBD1	TGTGCCAGCAGCGAGGACAGGGTCGCTGGAAACACCATATATTTT	CASSEDRVAGNTIYF
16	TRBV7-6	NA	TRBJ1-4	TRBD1	TGTGCCAGCAGCCCCACCTTACAGGGGGTGGCTGAAAAACTGTTTTTT	CASSPTLQGVAEKLFF
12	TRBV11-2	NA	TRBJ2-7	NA	TGTGCCAGCAGCTTAGGGGGTTTCGACCAGTACTTC	CASSLGGFDQYF